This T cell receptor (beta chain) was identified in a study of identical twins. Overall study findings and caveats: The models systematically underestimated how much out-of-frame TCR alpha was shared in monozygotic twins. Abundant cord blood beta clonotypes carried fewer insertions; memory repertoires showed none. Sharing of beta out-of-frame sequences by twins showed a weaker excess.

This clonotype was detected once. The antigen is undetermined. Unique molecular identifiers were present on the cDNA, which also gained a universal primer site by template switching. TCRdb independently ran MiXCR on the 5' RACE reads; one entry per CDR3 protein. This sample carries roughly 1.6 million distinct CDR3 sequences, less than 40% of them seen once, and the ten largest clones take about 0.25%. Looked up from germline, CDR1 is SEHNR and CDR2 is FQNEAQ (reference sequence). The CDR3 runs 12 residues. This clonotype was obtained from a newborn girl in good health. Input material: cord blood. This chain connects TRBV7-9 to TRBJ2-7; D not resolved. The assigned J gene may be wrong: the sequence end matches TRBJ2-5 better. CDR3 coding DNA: TGTGCCAGCAGCACTTTCGTGAGGACCCAGTACTTC. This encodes CASSTFVRTQYF.